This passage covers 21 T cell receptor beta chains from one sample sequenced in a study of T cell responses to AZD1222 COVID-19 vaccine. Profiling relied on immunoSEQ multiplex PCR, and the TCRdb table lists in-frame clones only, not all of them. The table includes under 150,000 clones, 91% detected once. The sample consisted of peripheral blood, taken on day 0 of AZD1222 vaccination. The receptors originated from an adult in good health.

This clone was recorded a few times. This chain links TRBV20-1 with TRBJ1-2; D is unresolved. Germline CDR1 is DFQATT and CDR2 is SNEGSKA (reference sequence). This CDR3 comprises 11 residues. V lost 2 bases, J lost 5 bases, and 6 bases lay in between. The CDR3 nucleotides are TGCAGTGCTAGAAGGGAGTATGGCTACACCTTC. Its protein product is CSARREYGYTF.

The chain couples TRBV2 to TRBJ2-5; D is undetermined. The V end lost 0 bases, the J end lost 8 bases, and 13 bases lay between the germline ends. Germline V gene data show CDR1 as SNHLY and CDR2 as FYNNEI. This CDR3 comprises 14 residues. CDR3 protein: CASSEALRWLTQYF. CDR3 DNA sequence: TGTGCCAGCAGTGAAGCGCTTCGGTGGTTAACCCAGTACTTC. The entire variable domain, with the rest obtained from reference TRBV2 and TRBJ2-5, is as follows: EPEVTQTPSHQVTQMGQEVILRCVPISNHLYFYWYRQILGQKVEFLVSFYNNEISEKSEIFDDQFSVERPDGSNFTLKIRSTKLEDSAMYFCASSEALRWLTQYFGPGTRLLVL.

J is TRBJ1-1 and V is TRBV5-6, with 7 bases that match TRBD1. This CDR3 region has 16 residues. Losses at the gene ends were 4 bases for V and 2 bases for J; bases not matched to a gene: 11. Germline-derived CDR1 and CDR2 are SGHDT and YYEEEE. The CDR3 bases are TGTGCCAGCAGCCCCCGCATGGACAGGTTTAACACTGAAGCTTTCTTT. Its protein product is CASSPRMDRFNTEAFF. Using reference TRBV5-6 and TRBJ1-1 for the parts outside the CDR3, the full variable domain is DAGVTQSPTHLIKTRGQQVTLRCSPKSGHDTVSWYQQALGQGPQFIFQYYEEEERQRGNFPDRFSGHQFPNYSSELNVNALLLGDSALYLCASSPRMDRFNTEAFFGQGTRLTVV.

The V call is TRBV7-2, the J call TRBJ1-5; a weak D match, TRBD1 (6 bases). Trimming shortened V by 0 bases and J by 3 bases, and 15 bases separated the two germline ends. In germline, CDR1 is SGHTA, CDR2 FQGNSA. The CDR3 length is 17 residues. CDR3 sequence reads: CASSLASGQINNQPQHF. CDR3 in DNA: TGTGCCAGCAGCTTAGCCTCTGGACAGATTAACAATCAGCCCCAGCATTTT.

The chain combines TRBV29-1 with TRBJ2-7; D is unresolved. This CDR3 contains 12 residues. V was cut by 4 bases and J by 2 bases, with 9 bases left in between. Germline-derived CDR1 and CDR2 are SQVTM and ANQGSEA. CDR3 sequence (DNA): TGCAGCGTTGTGTCTCCAACCTACGAGCAGTACTTC. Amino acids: CSVVSPTYEQYF.

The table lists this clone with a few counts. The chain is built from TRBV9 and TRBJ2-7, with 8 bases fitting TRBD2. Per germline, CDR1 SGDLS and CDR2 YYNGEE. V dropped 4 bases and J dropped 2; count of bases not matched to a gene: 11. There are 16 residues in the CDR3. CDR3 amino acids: CASSLSGGPNPYEQYF. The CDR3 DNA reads TGTGCCAGCAGCCTCTCGGGAGGGCCGAATCCCTACGAGCAGTACTTC. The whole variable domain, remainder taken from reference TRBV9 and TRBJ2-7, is DSGVTQTPKHLITATGQRVTLRCSPRSGDLSVYWYQQSLDQGLQFLIQYYNGEERAKGNILERFSAQQFPDLHSELNLSSLELGDSALYFCASSLSGGPNPYEQYFGPGTRLTVT.

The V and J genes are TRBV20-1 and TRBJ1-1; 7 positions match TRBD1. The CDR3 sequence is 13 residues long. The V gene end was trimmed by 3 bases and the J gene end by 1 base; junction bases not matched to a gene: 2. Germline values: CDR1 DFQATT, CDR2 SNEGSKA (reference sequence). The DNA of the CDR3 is TGCAGTGCTAGTAACAGGGGGAACACTGAAGCTTTCTTT. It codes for CSASNRGNTEAFF.

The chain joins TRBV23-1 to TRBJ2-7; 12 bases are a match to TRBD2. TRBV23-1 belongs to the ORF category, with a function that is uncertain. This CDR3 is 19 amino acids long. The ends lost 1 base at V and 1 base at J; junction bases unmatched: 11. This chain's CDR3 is CASSQWASGRALLSYEQYF. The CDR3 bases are TGCGCCAGCAGTCAATGGGCTAGCGGGAGGGCCCTCCTGTCCTACGAGCAGTACTTC.

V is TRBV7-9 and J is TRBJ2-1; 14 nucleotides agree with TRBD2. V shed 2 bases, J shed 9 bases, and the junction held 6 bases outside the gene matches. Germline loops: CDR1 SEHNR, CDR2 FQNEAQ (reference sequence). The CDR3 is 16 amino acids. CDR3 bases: TGTGCCAGCAGCTTATGGGGACTAGCGGGAGACGGTGAGCAGTTCTTC. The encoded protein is CASSLWGLAGDGEQFF.

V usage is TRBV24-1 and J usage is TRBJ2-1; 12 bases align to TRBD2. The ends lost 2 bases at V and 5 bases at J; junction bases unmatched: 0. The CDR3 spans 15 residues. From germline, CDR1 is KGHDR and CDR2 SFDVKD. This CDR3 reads CATSDWTSGDNEQFF. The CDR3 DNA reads TGTGCCACCAGTGATTGGACTAGCGGGGACAATGAGCAGTTCTTC.

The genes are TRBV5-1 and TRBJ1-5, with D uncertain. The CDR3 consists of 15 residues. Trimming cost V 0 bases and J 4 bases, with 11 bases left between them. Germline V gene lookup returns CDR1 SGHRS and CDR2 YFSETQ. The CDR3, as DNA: TGCGCCAGCAGCTTGGCCGATTCGGTAAATCAGCCCCAGCATTTT. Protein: CASSLADSVNQPQHF.

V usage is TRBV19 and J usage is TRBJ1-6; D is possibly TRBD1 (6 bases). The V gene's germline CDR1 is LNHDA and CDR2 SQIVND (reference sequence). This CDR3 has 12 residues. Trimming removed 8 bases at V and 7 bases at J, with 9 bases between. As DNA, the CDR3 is TGTGCCAGTGGGCAGGGGAATTCACCCCTCCACTTT. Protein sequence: CASGQGNSPLHF.

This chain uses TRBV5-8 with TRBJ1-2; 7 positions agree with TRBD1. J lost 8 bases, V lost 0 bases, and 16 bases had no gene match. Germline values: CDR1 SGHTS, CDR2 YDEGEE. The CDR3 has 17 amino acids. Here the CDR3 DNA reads TGTGCCAGCAGCTTGGTCGGGACAGCGAGAGGGTGGGGAGGCTACACCTTC. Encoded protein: CASSLVGTARGWGGYTF.

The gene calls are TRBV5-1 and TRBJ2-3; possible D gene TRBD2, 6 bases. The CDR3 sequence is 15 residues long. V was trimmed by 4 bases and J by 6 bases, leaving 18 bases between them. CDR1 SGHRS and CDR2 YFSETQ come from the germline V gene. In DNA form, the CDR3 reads TGCGCCAGCAGCCTGGAGGGCCCGACTGGGGATACGCAGTATTTT. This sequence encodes CASSLEGPTGDTQYF.

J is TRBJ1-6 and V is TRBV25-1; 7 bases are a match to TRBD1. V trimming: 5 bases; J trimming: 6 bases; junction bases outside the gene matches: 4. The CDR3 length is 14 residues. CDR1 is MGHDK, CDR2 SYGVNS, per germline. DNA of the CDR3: TGTGCCAGCAGTACTGGGACAGCTAATTCACCCCTCCACTTT. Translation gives CASSTGTANSPLHF. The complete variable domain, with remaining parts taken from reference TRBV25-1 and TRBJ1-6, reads EADIYQTPRYLVIGTGKKITLECSQTMGHDKMYWYQQDPGMELHLIHYSYGVNSTEKGDLSSESTVSRIRTEHFPLTLESARPSHTSQYLCASSTGTANSPLHFGNGTRLTVT.

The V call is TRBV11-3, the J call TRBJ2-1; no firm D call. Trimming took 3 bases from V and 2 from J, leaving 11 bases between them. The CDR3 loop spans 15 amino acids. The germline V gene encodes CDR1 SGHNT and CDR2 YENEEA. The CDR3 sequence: CASSLNRNPYNEQFF. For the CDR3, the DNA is TGTGCCAGCAGCTTGAACCGGAACCCCTACAATGAGCAGTTCTTC.

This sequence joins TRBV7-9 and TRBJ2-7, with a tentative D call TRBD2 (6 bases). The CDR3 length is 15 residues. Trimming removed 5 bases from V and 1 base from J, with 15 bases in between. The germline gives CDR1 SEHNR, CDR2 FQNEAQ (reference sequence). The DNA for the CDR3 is TGTGCCAGCAGCAACACCGGGACTGTGTCCTACGAGCAGTACTTC. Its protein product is CASSNTGTVSYEQYF.

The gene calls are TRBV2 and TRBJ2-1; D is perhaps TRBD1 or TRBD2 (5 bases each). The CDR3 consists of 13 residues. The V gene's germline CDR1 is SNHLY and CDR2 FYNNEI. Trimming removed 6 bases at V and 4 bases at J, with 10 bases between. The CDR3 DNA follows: TGTGCCAGCAGCCGGGACCAATACAATGAGCAGTTCTTC. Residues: CASSRDQYNEQFF.

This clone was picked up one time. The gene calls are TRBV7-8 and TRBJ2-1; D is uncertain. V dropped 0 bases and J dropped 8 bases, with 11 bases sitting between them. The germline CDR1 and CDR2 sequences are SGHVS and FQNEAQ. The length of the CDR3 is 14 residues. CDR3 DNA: TGTGCCAGCAGCTTAGCCCAAAGGATCTATGAGCAGTTCTTC. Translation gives CASSLAQRIYEQFF. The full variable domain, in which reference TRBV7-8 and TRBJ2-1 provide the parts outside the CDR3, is GAGVSQSPRYKVAKRGQDVALRCDPISGHVSLFWYQQALGQGPEFLTYFQNEAQLDKSGLPSDRFFAERPEGSVSTLKIQRTQQEDSAVYLCASSLAQRIYEQFFGPGTRLTVL.

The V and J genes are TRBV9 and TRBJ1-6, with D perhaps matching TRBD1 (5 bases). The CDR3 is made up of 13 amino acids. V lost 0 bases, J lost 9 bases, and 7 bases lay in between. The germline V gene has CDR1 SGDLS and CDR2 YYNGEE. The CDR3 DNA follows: TGTGCCAGCAGCGTAGTTAGGGGTTCACCCCTCCACTTT. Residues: CASSVVRGSPLHF.

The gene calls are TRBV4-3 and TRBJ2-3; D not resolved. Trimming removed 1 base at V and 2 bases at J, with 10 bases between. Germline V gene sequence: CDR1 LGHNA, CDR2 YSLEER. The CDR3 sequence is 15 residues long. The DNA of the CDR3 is TGCGCCAGCAGCCAAGGATTAGCCGACACAGATACGCAGTATTTT. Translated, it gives CASSQGLADTDTQYF.